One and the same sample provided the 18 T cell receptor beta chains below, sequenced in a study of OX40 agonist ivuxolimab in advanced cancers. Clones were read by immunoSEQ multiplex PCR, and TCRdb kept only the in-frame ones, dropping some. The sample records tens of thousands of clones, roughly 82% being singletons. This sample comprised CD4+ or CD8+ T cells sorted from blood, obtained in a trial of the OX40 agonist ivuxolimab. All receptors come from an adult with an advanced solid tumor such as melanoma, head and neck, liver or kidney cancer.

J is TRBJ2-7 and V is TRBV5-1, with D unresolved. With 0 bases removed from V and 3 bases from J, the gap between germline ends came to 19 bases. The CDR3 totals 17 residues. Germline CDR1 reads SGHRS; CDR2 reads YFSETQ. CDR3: CASSLEPTTILYYEQYF. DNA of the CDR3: TGCGCCAGCAGCTTGGAGCCTACTACTATATTATACTACGAGCAGTACTTC.

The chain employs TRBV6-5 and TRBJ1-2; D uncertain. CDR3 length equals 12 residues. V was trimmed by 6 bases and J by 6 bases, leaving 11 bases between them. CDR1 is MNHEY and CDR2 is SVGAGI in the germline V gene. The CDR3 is CASSSTLDGYTF. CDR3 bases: TGTGCCAGCAGCTCCACCTTGGATGGCTACACCTTC.

The CDR3 region is CATNQERQGRSRQYF. The CDR3 coding sequence is TGTGCCACCAACCAGGAAAGACAGGGGAGGTCTCGGCAGTACTTC. This chain connects TRBV6-5 to TRBJ2-7, with TRBD1 matching over 8 bases. The V segment lost 10 bases and the J segment 9 bases; nucleotides outside the gene matches: 20. Looked up from germline, CDR1 is MNHEY and CDR2 is SVGAGI. There are 15 residues in the CDR3.

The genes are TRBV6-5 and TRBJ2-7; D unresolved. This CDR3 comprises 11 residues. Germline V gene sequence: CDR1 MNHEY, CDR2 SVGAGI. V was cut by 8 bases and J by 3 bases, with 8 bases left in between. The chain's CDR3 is CASGPYYEQYF. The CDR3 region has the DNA TGTGCCAGCGGGCCTTACTACGAGCAGTACTTC.

The CDR3 region is CASSSSGTQLAFNTQYF. The CDR3 DNA reads as TGTGCCAGCAGCTCGTCCGGGACTCAATTAGCATTCAATACGCAGTATTTT. V and J are TRBV7-9 and TRBJ2-3; weak D call: TRBD2 (6 bases). V lost 4 bases, J lost 7 bases, and 24 bases lay in between. Germline lookup yields CDR1 SEHNR and CDR2 FQNEAQ (reference sequence). There are 17 residues in the CDR3.

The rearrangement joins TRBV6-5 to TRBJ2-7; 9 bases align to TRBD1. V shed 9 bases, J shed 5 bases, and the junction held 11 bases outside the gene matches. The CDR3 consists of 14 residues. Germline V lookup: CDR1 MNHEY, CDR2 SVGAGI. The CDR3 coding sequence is TGTGCCAGTAAAGGGACAGGGACATTCCACGAGCAGTACTTC. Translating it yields CASKGTGTFHEQYF.

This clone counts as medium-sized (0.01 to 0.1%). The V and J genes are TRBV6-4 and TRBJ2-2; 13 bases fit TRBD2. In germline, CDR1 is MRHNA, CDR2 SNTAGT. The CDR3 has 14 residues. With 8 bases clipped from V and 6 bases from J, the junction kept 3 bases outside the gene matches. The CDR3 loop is CASWTSGGPGELFF. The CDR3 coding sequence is TGTGCCAGCTGGACTAGCGGGGGCCCCGGGGAGCTGTTTTTT.

The CDR3 nucleotides are TGTGCCAAGCAAGGCTTGATGAACACTGAAGCTTTCTTT. Protein product: CAKQGLMNTEAFF. This chain links TRBV7-9 with TRBJ1-1, with no clear D. This CDR3 spans 13 amino acids. The V gene's germline CDR1 is SEHNR and CDR2 FQNEAQ (reference sequence). V gave up 10 bases and J gave up 0 bases, with 12 bases separating them. Supplemented by reference TRBV7-9 and TRBJ1-1, the full variable domain reads DTGVSQNPRHKITKRGQNVTFRCDPISEHNRLYWYRQTLGQGPEFLTYFQNEAQLEKSRLLSDRFSAERPKGSFSTLEIQRTEQGDSAMYLCAKQGLMNTEAFFGQGTRLTVV.

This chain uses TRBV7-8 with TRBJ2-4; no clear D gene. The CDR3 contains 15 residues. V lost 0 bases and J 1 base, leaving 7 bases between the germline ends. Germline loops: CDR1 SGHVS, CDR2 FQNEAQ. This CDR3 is CASSLAGIAKNIQYF. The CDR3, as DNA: TGTGCCAGCAGCTTAGCCGGTATCGCCAAAAACATTCAGTACTTC. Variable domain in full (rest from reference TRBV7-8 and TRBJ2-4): GAGVSQSPRYKVAKRGQDVALRCDPISGHVSLFWYQQALGQGPEFLTYFQNEAQLDKSGLPSDRFFAERPEGSVSTLKIQRTQQEDSAVYLCASSLAGIAKNIQYFGAGTRLSVL.

CDR3 in amino acids: CASSPGQFEQYF. In DNA, the CDR3 is TGTGCCAGCAGCCCTGGACAATTCGAGCAGTACTTC. The chain employs TRBV14 and TRBJ2-7, with D perhaps TRBD1 (5 bases). Germline V gene lookup returns CDR1 SGHDN and CDR2 FVKESK. The V and J ends lost 4 bases and 6 bases respectively, with 10 bases between them. The CDR3 covers 12 residues.

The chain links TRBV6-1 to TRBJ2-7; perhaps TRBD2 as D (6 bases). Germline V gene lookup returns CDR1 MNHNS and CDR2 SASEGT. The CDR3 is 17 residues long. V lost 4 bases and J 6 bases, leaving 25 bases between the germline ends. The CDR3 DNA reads TGTGCCAGCAGTGCCTTCTTGGGAGGACTATCAACGATCGAGCAGTACTTC. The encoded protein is CASSAFLGGLSTIEQYF.

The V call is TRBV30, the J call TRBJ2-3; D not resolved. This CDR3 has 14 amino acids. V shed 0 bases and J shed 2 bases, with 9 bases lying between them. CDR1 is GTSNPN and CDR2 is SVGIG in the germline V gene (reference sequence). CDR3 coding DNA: TGTGCCTGGAGTGTAAGAGGTTTCACAGATACGCAGTATTTT. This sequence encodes CAWSVRGFTDTQYF.

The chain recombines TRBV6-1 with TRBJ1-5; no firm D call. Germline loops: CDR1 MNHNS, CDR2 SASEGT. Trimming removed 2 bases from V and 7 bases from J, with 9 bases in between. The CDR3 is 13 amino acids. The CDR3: CASSESILQPQHF. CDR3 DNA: TGTGCCAGCAGTGAATCCATACTGCAGCCCCAGCATTTT.

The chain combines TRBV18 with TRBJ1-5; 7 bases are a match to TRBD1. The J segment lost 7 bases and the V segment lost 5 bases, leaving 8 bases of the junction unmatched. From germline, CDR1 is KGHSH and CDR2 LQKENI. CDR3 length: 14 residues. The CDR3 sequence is CASSADRVYQPQHF. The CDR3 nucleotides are TGTGCCAGCTCAGCCGACAGGGTATACCAGCCCCAGCATTTT.

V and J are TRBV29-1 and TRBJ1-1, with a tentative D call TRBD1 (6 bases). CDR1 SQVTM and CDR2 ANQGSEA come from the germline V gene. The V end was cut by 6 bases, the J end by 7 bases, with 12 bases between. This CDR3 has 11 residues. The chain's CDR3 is CSVGGRGEAFF. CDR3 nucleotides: TGCAGCGTAGGGGGAAGGGGTGAAGCTTTCTTT.

CDR3 sequence reads: CASSEGQGDQPQHF. The CDR3 DNA is TGTGCCAGCAGTGAGGGACAGGGCGATCAGCCCCAGCATTTT. The V call is TRBV2, the J call TRBJ1-5; 9 nucleotides line up with TRBD1. CDR3 length equals 14 residues. CDR1 is SNHLY and CDR2 is FYNNEI in the germline V gene. With V trimmed by 3 bases and J by 5 bases, 2 bases remained unmatched.

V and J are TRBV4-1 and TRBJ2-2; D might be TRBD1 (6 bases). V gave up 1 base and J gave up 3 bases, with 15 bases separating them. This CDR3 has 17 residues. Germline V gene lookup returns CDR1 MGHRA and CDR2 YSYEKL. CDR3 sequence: CASSQGNDRFHTGELFF. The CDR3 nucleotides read TGCGCCAGCAGCCAAGGTAACGACAGGTTCCACACCGGGGAGCTGTTTTTT.

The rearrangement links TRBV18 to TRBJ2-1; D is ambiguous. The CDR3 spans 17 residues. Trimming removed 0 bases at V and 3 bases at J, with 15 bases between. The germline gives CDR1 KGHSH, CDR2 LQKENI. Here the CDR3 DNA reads TGTGCCAGCTCACCACCGTCGGGTTCGCTAAACTACAATGAGCAGTTCTTC. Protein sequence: CASSPPSGSLNYNEQFF.